This TCR beta chain was retrieved from a study of cytomegalovirus exposure and HLA in healthy donors. Details on this clone: Its antigen is not identified. At the DNA level, this CDR3 is encoded by other sequences in the same sample as well.

PCR amplification relied on 60 Vbeta primers (plus 13 Jbeta primers). Only in-frame clones appear in the TCRdb table, and some are missing; sequencing was by immunoSEQ multiplex PCR. The sample includes over 150,000 clones, approximately 79% of them seen just once. General observations from the study: Through in vitro validation, three CMV-associated chains were shown to be specific for CMV antigens. The authors listed around 150 TCR beta chains as cytomegalovirus-associated.

The length of the CDR3 is 21 residues. Trimming cost V 4 bases and J 8 bases; bases outside gene matches: 29. Per the germline V gene, CDR1 is MGHRA and CDR2 is YSYEKL. This TCR came from a man aged 40-55 years in good health and CMV-seronegative. The chain links TRBV4-1 to TRBJ2-3, with 8 nucleotides matching TRBD2. Sequenced material: PBMCs. CDR3 DNA: TGCGCCAGCAGCCGTTGGGCCGGGACGGAGAATAGCGGGGCCACAAGTTTTACGCAGTATTTT. Encoded protein: CASSRWAGTENSGATSFTQYF.